This record concerns one T cell receptor (beta chain) sequence. The treatment denotes: randomized to nivolumab then ipilimumab (arm A) or the reverse (arm B). Patients had received no earlier DNA-damaging chemotherapy. Here immunoSEQ multiplex PCR was the method, and the copy in TCRdb shows in-frame clones only, minus some. The sample yields more than 35,000 clones, 88% seen once. The data belong to a study of sequential checkpoint blockade in melanoma. The sequencing here drew on CD8+ T cells sorted from blood (inferred from file names), taken from a patient given nivolumab and ipilimumab in sequence. The sequence was collected from a human donor with melanoma.

DNA for the CDR3: TGCAGCGTTGAAGGGGGGGAAGCCAATGAGCAGTTCTTC. As protein: CSVEGGEANEQFF. This sequence joins TRBV29-1 and TRBJ2-1; D is possibly TRBD2 (6 bases). V was cut by 1 base and J by 6 bases, with 10 bases left in between. Per germline, CDR1 SQVTM and CDR2 ANQGSEA. CDR3 length equals 13 residues.